Detailed here is one T cell receptor (beta chain). The protocol was immunoSEQ multiplex PCR, while the TCRdb copy is restricted to in-frame clones and leaves out a portion. The table has fewer than 250,000 clones, around nine tenths seen once. V was clipped by 6 bases and J by 5 bases; unmatched bases: 6. CDR1 and CDR2 (germline): MNHNY, SVGAGI (reference sequence). The CDR3 loop spans 13 amino acids. The sample originates from a study of cytomegalovirus exposure and HLA in healthy donors. V is TRBV6-6 and J is TRBJ2-7; 8 bases map to TRBD2. Sequencing input: PBMCs. The TCR originated in a young man in good health and CMV-seronegative. CDR3 sequence (DNA): TGTGCCAGCAGAAAGCGGGGGAGCCACGAGCAGTACTTC. Translating gives CASRKRGSHEQYF.